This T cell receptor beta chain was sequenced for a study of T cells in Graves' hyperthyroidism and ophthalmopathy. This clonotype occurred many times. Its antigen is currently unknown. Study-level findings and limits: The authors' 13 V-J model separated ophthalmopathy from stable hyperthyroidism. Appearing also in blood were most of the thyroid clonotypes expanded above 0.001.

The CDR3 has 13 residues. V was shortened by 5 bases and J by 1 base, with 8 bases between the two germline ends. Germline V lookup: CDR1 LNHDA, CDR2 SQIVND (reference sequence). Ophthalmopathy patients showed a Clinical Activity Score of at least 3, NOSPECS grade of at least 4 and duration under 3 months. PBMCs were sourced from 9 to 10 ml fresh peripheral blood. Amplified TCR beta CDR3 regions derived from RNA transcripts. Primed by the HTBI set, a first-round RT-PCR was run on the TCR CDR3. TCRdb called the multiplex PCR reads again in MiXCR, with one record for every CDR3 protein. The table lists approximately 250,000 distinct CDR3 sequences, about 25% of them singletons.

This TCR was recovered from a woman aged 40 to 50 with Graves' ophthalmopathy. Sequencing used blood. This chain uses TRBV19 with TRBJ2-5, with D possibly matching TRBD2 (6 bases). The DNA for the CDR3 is TGTGCCAGTAGTTCTAGCGTCCAAGAGACCCAGTACTTC. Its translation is CASSSSVQETQYF.